The source of this TCR beta chain is a study of T cell repertoires in cytomegalovirus infection. A single record per CDR3 protein comes from TCRdb applying MiXCR to the reads. This table has around 350,000 distinct CDR3 sequences, approximately 18% appearing once. The germline gives CDR1 SGDLS, CDR2 YYNGEE. The CDR3 has 13 residues. Deletions cut 0 bases from V and 7 bases from J, with 5 bases between. On this clonotype itself: Its target is unknown.

General study findings and limits: Using cumulative public TCR beta family frequency, the authors identified those who carried CMV together with the relevant HLA.

This clonotype originated in a human donor in good health (CMV status not recorded). Some clones in this sample may be carry-over from other donors' samples. The sample was PBMCs. The chain has TRBV9 and TRBJ1-6; D is uncertain. The CDR3 DNA follows: TGTGCCAGCAGCGTAGCTATCAATTCACCCCTCCACTTT. Amino acid sequence: CASSVAINSPLHF.